This T cell receptor (beta chain) was captured by sequencing in a study of glioma-infiltrating T cells. Amplification of TCR alpha and beta CDR3 regions from RNA used iRepertoire nested multiplex PCR. MiXCR was run by TCRdb on the multiplex PCR reads, yielding one entry per CDR3 protein. The sample shows more than 85,000 distinct CDR3 sequences, 25% of them seen only once. Details on this clonotype: Its antigen is not identified. This may come from a read error, since a much larger clone is one base off.

Study results and caveats: Only very few CDR3 sequences appeared in both tissue and blood. Gliomas, especially low-grade, showed above-expected tissue-blood divergence; non-neoplastic patients showed below.

Trimming at V came to 10 bases and at J to 5 bases, leaving 15 bases not matched to a gene. Germline lookup yields CDR1 LNHDA and CDR2 SQIVND (reference sequence). The CDR3 length is 16 residues. Specimen: glioma tissue, nonneoplastic brain tissue, or PBMCs (not recorded which). The source of this sequence is a human donor with low-grade glioma or glioblastoma, undergoing nonglioma brain surgery, or in good health (not recorded which). V usage is TRBV19 and J usage is TRBJ1-5; 9 bases agree with TRBD1. The DNA for the CDR3 is TGTGCCACCTTGACCGGACAGGGGCGAGGTGATCAGCCCCAGCATTTT. Residues: CATLTGQGRGDQPQHF.